The rows below give T cell receptor beta chains drawn from one sample of a study of blood T cell repertoires in COVID-19. Profiled with immunoSEQ multiplex PCR; TCRdb holds only in-frame clones, not every one. The data contain a few hundred thousand clones, 86% of them singletons. Sequenced sample: peripheral blood. The receptors were sampled from a man younger than 35 with active or convalescent COVID-19. CDR3s include the opening cysteine and the closing phenylalanine or tryptophan. The D gene is left open where the match is weak. Rows may omit the clone size; those that give it use once, few, many or a size class.

TRBD2,TRBV6-1,TRBJ2-7,NA,CASSEDRRMAGEGEQYF,TGTGCCAGCAGTGAAGACAGGAGGATGGCGGGGGAGGGTGAGCAGTACTTC
TRBD1,TRBV6-2/TRBV6-3,TRBJ1-5,NA,CASSYDRGQPQHF,TGTGCCAGCAGTTACGACAGGGGACAGCCCCAGCATTTT
TRBD2,TRBV7-2,TRBJ2-2,NA,CADTLAGINTGELFF,TGTGCCGACACACTAGCGGGTATAAACACCGGGGAGCTGTTTTTT
NA,TRBV19,TRBJ1-1,NA,CASSMIGGTEAFF,TGTGCCAGTAGTATGATCGGGGGCACTGAAGCTTTCTTT
NA,TRBV12-3/TRBV12-4,TRBJ2-3,NA,CASSTYTDTQYF,TGTGCCAGCAGCACCTACACAGATACGCAGTATTTT
TRBD1,TRBV10-3,TRBJ1-4,NA,CAIRPTGGNEKLFF,TGTGCCATCAGACCGACAGGGGGGAATGAAAAACTGTTTTTT
NA,TRBV14,TRBJ1-5,few,CASSQRIDGAQHF,TGTGCCAGCAGCCAAAGGATAGACGGGGCCCAGCATTTT
NA,TRBV18,TRBJ2-2,NA,CASSLTSTGELFF,TGTGCCAGCTCCCTAACCTCGACCGGGGAGCTGTTTTTT
TRBD2,TRBV7-2,TRBJ2-7,once,CASSATSGFSYEQYF,TGTGCCAGCAGCGCGACTAGCGGTTTCTCCTACGAGCAGTACTTC
TRBD1,TRBV3-1/TRBV3-2,TRBJ2-1,NA,CASSQDGQGLFEGVF,TGTGCCAGCAGCCAAGACGGACAGGGATTGTTTGAGGGTGTCTTC
TRBD1,TRBV30,TRBJ1-2,NA,CAWSRTGVRNYGYTF,TGTGCCTGGAGTAGGACAGGGGTGAGGAACTATGGCTACACCTTC
NA,TRBV21-1,TRBJ2-1,NA,CASSKVQAGADNEQFF,TGTGCCAGCAGCAAAGTCCAAGCGGGAGCCGACAATGAGCAGTTCTTC
TRBD1,TRBV7-9,TRBJ2-7,NA,CASTGTESYEQYF,TGTGCCAGCACCGGGACAGAGTCCTACGAGCAGTACTTC
NA,TRBV7-2,TRBJ2-2,NA,CASSRRYGGVGGELFF,TGTGCCAGCAGCCGCCGATACGGCGGGGTGGGAGGGGAGCTGTTTTTT
TRBD1,TRBV4-1,TRBJ1-2,NA,CASSPEPGGFYGYTF,TGCGCCAGCAGCCCAGAGCCAGGGGGATTCTATGGCTACACCTTC
NA,TRBV9,TRBJ1-2,NA,CASSADGRYGYTF,TGTGCCAGCAGCGCAGATGGGAGATATGGCTACACCTTC
NA,TRBV4-1,TRBJ2-3,NA,CASSLGYTDTQYF,TGCGCCAGCAGCCTGGGCTACACAGATACGCAGTATTTT
NA,TRBV6-5,TRBJ2-6,NA,CASSYTSGAGANVLTF,TGTGCCAGCAGTTATACCTCAGGGGCTGGGGCCAACGTCCTGACTTTC
NA,TRBV29-1,TRBJ1-6,NA,CSVEKRGYNSPLHF,TGCAGCGTTGAGAAAAGGGGCTATAATTCACCCCTCCACTTT
NA,TRBV5-1,TRBJ2-3,NA,CASSLSGWQGTQYF,TGCGCCAGCAGCTTGTCAGGCTGGCAGGGTACGCAGTATTTT
TRBD2,TRBV27,TRBJ2-3,NA,CASVGTSGTDTQYF,TGTGCCAGCGTCGGGACTAGCGGCACAGATACGCAGTATTTT
NA,TRBV27,TRBJ2-7,NA,CASSSAPTLKSSYEQYF,TGTGCCAGCAGTTCCGCCCCCACTTTGAAGAGCTCCTACGAGCAGTACTTC
TRBD2,TRBV19,TRBJ2-5,NA,CASSTVTSGRSETQYF,TGTGCCAGTAGTACCGTGACTAGCGGGAGGTCGGAGACCCAGTACTTC
NA,TRBV19,TRBJ1-2,NA,CASTVGGGYTF,TGTGCCAGTACTGTCGGGGGTGGCTACACCTTC
NA,TRBV6-1,TRBJ1-5,NA,CASSEAGGNQPQHF,TGTGCCAGCAGTGAAGCGGGGGGGAATCAGCCCCAGCATTTT
NA,TRBV12-3/TRBV12-4,TRBJ2-7,once,CASSQQGIEQYF,TGTGCCAGCTCACAACAGGGCATCGAGCAGTACTTC
NA,TRBV29-1,TRBJ2-2,once,CSVEQATGELFF,TGCAGCGTGGAACAGGCCACCGGGGAGCTGTTTTTT
TRBD1,TRBV6-5,TRBJ2-1,NA,CASSTTGDYNEQFF,TGTGCCAGCAGTACGACAGGGGACTACAATGAGCAGTTCTTC
NA,TRBV7-6,TRBJ2-3,NA,CASSLAVAPDTQYF,TGTGCCAGCAGCTTAGCGGTAGCCCCAGATACGCAGTATTTT
NA,TRBV5-1,TRBJ1-1,NA,CASSYIGEGGTEAFF,TGCGCCAGCAGCTATATTGGGGAAGGGGGAACTGAAGCTTTCTTT
TRBD1,TRBV6-1,TRBJ1-4,NA,CASSEVQGARYNEKLFF,TGTGCCAGCAGTGAAGTACAGGGGGCTCGTTATAATGAAAAACTGTTTTTT
TRBD1,TRBV7-9,TRBJ2-1,NA,CASSYGQGAGNEQFF,TGTGCCAGCAGCTACGGACAGGGGGCAGGCAATGAGCAGTTCTTC
NA,TRBV5-1,TRBJ2-2,NA,CASSLGTYTGELFF,TGCGCCAGCAGCTTGGGGACTTACACCGGGGAGCTGTTTTTT
NA,TRBV7-9,TRBJ2-3,NA,CASRLERVTDTQYF,TGTGCCAGCAGGTTGGAGCGGGTCACAGATACGCAGTATTTT
TRBD1,TRBV6-1,TRBJ1-4,few,CASSEHRGSEKLFF,TGTGCCAGCAGTGAACACAGGGGAAGCGAAAAACTGTTTTTT
NA,TRBV19,TRBJ1-4,NA,CASSIGPQAYEKLFF,TGTGCCAGTAGTATAGGCCCACAGGCATACGAAAAACTGTTTTTT
TRBD1,TRBV30,TRBJ2-7,NA,CAWRRQGNYEQYF,TGTGCCTGGAGGAGACAGGGTAACTACGAGCAGTACTTC
NA,TRBV5-1,TRBJ1-1,once,CASSSSRGFTAFF,TGCGCCAGCAGCTCCTCAAGGGGGTTTACGGCTTTCTTT
NA,TRBV5-1,TRBJ2-3,NA,CASSLGTDSAGADTQYF,TGCGCCAGCAGCTTGGGAACGGACTCAGCAGGCGCAGATACGCAGTATTTT
NA,TRBV2,TRBJ2-1,NA,CASSTDTYNEQFF,TGTGCCAGCAGTACCGACACGTACAATGAGCAGTTCTTC
NA,TRBV5-5,TRBJ2-7,NA,CASIFDSPSYEQYF,TGTGCCAGCATTTTCGACAGCCCCTCCTACGAGCAGTACTTC
TRBD2,TRBV5-1,TRBJ2-4,NA,CASSSKTLAGGNIQYF,TGCGCCAGCAGCTCCAAGACCCTAGCGGGAGGAAACATTCAGTACTTC
TRBD1,TRBV5-1,TRBJ2-2,NA,CASSGDKTGVSGELFF,TGCGCCAGCAGCGGAGACAAAACAGGGGTGAGCGGGGAGCTGTTTTTT
NA,TRBV19,TRBJ1-6,NA,CASSAEISPLHF,TGTGCCAGTAGTGCGGAGATCTCACCCCTCCACTTT
NA,TRBV6-5,TRBJ2-7,NA,CASGYSTSSYEQYF,TGTGCCAGCGGATACTCGACTAGTTCCTACGAGCAGTACTTC
TRBD2,TRBV6-6,TRBJ2-1,NA,CARRSSGKYNEQFF,TGTGCCCGCCGATCTAGCGGGAAGTACAATGAGCAGTTCTTC